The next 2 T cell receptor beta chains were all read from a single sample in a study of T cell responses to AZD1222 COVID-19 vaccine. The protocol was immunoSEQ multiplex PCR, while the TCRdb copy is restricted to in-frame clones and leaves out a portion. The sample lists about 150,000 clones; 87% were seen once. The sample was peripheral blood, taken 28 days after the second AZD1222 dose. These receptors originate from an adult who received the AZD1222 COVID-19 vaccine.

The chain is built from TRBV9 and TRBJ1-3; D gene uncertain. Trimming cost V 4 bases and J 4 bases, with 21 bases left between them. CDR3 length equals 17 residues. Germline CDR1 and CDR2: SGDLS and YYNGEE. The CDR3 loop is CASSPPYGTTAGNTIYF. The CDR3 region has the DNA TGTGCCAGCAGCCCCCCCTATGGAACCACGGCAGGAAACACCATATATTTT.

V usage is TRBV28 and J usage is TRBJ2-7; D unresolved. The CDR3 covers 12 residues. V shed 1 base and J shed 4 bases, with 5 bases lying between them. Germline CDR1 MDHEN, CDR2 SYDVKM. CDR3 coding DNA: TGTGCCAGCAGTTTATTACAGTACGAGCAGTACTTC. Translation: CASSLLQYEQYF.